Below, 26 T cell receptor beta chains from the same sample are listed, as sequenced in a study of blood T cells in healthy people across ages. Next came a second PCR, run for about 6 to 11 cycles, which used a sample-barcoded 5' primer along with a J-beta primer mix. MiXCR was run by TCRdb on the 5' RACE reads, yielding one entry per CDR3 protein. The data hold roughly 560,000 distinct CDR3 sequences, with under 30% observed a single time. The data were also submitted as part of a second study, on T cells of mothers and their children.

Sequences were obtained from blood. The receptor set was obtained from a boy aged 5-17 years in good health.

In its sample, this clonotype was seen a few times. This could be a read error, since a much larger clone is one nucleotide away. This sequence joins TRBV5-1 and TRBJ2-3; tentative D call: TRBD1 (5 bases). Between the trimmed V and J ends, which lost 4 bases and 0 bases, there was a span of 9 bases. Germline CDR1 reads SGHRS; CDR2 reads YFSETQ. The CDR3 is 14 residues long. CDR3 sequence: CASSQGESTDTQYF. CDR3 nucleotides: TGCGCCAGCAGCCAAGGGGAAAGCACAGATACGCAGTATTTT. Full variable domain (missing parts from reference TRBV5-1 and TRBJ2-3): KAGVTQTPRYLIKTRGQQVTLSCSPISGHRSVSWYQQTPGQGLQFLFEYFSETQRNKGNFPGRFSGRQFSNSRSEMNVSTLELGDSALYLCASSQGESTDTQYFGPGTRLTVL.

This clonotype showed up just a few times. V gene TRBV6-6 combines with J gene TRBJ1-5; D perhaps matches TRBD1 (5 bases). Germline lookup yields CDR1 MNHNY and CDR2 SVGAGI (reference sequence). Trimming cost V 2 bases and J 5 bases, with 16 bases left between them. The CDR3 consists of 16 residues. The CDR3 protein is CASSYGPGKGHQPQHF. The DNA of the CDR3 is TGTGCCAGCAGTTACGGGCCAGGGAAAGGCCATCAGCCCCAGCATTTT.

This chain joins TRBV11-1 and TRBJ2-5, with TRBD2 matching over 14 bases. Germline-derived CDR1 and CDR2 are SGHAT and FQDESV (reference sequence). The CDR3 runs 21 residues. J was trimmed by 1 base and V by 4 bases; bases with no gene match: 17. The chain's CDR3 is CASSSELGTSGSGGFQETQYF. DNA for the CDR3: TGTGCCAGCAGCTCCGAACTAGGGACTAGCGGGAGTGGGGGGTTCCAAGAGACCCAGTACTTC.

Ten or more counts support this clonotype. CDR3 loop: CASSLTESGRNIQYF. In nucleotides, the CDR3 is TGTGCCAGCAGTCTCACGGAGTCCGGGAGGAACATTCAGTACTTC. The rearrangement joins TRBV7-9 to TRBJ2-4; 7 nucleotides match TRBD2. V lost 6 bases to trimming and J lost 7 bases; unmatched junction nucleotides: 12. Germline loops: CDR1 SEHNR, CDR2 FQNEAQ (reference sequence). The CDR3 loop spans 15 amino acids.

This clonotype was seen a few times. The CDR3 region is CASSSHGNEQFF. The CDR3, as DNA: TGTGCCAGCAGCTCACACGGTAATGAGCAGTTCTTC. The chain couples TRBV13 to TRBJ2-1; D gene unclear. V lost 4 bases and J lost 7, with 8 bases in between. Germline lookup yields CDR1 PRHDT and CDR2 FYEKMQ (reference sequence). The CDR3 is 12 residues long.

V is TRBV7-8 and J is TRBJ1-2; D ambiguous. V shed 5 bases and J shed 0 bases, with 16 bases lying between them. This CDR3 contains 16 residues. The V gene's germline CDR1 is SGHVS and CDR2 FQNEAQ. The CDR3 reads CASSEDPGAPNYGYTF. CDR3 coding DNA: TGTGCCAGCAGCGAGGATCCGGGAGCTCCTAACTATGGCTACACCTTC.

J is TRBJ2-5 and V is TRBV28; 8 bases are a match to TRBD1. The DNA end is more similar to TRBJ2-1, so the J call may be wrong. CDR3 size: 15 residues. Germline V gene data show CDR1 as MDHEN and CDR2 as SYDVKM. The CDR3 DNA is TGTGCCAGCAGTGCAGGGGGCGGGTCCTACAATGAGCAGTTCTTC. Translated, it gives CASSAGGGSYNEQFF.

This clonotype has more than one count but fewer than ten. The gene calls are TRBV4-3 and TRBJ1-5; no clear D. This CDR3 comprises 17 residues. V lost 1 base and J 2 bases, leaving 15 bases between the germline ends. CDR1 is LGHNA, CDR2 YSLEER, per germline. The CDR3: CASSQVVLGEGNQPQHF. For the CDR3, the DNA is TGCGCCAGCAGCCAAGTCGTATTGGGTGAGGGCAATCAGCCCCAGCATTTT.

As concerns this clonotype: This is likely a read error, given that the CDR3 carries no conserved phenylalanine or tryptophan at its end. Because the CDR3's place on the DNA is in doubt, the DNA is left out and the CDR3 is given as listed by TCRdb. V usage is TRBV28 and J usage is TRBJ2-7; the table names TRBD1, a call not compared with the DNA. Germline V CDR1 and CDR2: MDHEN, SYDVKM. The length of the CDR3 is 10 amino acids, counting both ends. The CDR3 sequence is CASSLDREGL.

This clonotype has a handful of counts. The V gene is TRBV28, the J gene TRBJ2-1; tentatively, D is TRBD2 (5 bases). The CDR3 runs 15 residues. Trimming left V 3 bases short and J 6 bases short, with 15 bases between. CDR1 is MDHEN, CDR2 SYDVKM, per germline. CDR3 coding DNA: TGTGCCAGCAGTTTTCGTAGCCGGGCGGGCAATGAGCAGTTCTTC. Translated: CASSFRSRAGNEQFF.

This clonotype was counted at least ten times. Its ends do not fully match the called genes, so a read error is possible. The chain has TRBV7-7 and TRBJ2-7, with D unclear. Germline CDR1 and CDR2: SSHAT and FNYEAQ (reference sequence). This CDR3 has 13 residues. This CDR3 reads CASSLAMNYEQYF. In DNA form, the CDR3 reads TGTGCTAGCAGCTTAGCTATGAACTACGAGCAGTACTTC.

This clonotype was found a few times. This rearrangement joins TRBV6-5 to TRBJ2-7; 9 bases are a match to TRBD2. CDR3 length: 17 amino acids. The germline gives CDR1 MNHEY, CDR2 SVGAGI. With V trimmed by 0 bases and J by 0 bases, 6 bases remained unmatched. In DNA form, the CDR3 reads TGTGCCAGCAGTTACTCGAGACTAGCGGCTCACTCCTACGAGCAGTACTTC. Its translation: CASSYSRLAAHSYEQYF.

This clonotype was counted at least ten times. CDR3 loop: CASSLGLAGGPNEQFF. The DNA for the CDR3 is TGCGCCAGCAGCTTGGGACTAGCGGGGGGGCCGAATGAGCAGTTCTTC. This chain uses TRBV5-1 with TRBJ2-1; 14 nucleotides match TRBD2. Germline trimming cut 0 bases from V and 7 bases from J; bases unmatched to any gene: 3. CDR3 length: 16 residues. Germline CDR1 is SGHRS and CDR2 is YFSETQ.

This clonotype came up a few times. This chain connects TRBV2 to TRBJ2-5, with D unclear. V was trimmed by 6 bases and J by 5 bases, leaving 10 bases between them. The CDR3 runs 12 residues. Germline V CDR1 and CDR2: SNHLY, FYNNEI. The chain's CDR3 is CASRKEGETQYF. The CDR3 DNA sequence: TGTGCCAGCAGGAAGGAAGGGGAGACCCAGTACTTC.

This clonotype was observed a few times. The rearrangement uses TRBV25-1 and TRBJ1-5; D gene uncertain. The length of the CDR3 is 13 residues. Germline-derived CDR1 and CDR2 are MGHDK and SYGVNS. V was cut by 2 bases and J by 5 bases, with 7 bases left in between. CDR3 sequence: CASSEASYQPQHF. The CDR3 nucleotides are TGTGCCAGCAGTGAAGCATCCTATCAGCCCCAGCATTTT.

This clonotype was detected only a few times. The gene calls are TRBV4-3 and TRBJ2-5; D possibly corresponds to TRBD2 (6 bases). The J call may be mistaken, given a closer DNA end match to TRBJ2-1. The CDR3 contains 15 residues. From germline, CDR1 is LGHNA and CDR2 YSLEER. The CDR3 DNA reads TGCGCCAGCAGCCAAGATCGACGGGGGAGGAATGAGCAGTTCTTC. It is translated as CASSQDRRGRNEQFF.

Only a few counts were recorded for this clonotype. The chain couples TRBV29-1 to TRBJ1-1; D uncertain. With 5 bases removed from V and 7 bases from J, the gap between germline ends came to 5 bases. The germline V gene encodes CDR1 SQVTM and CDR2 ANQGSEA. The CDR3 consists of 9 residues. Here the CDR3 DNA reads TGCAGCGTTCCCAATGAAGCTTTCTTT. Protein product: CSVPNEAFF.

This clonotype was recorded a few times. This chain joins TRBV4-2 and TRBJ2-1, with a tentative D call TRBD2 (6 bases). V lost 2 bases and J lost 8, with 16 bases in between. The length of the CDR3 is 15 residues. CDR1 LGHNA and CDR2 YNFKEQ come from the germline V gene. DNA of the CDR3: TGTGCCAGCAGCCAACTAGACGGGAGTTTCGATGAGCAGTTCTTC. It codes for CASSQLDGSFDEQFF.

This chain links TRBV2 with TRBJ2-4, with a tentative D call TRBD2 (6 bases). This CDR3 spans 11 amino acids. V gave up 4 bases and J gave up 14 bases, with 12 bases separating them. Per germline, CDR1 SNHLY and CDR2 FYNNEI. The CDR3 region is CASSATRLEYF. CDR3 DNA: TGTGCCAGCAGTGCGACTAGGTTGGAGTACTTC.

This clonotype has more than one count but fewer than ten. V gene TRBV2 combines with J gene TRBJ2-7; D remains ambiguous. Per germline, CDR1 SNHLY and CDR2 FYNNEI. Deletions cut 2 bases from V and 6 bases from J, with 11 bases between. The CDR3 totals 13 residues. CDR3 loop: CASSERVLTEQYF. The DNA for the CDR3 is TGTGCCAGCAGTGAAAGAGTACTTACCGAGCAGTACTTC. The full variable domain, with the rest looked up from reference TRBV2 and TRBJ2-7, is EPEVTQTPSHQVTQMGQEVILRCVPISNHLYFYWYRQILGQKVEFLVSFYNNEISEKSEIFDDQFSVERPDGSNFTLKIRSTKLEDSAMYFCASSERVLTEQYFGPGTRLTVT.

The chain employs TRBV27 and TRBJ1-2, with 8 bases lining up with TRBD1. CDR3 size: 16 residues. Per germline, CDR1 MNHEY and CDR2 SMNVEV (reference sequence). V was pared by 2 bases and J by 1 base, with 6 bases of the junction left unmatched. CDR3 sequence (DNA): TGTGCCAGCAGTTTACATGCAGGGGGCTATAACTATGGCTACACCTTC. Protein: CASSLHAGGYNYGYTF.

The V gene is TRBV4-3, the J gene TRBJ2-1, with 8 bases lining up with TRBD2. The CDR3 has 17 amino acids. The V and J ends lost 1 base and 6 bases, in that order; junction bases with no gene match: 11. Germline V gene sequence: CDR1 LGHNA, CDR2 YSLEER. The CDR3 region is CASSQALELAACNEQFF. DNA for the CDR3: TGCGCCAGCAGCCAAGCCCTTGAACTAGCGGCCTGCAATGAGCAGTTCTTC.

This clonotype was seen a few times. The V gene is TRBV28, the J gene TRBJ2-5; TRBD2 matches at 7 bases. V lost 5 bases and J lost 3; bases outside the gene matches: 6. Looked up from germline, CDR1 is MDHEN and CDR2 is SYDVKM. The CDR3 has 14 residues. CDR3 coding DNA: TGTGCCAGCAGTCCGGGACTACATAAAGAGACCCAGTACTTC. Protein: CASSPGLHKETQYF. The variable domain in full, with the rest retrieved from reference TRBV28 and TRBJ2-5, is DVKVTQSSRYLVKRTGEKVFLECVQDMDHENMFWYRQDPGLGLRLIYFSYDVKMKEKGDIPEGYSVSREKKERFSLILESASTNQTSMYLCASSPGLHKETQYFGPGTRLLVL.

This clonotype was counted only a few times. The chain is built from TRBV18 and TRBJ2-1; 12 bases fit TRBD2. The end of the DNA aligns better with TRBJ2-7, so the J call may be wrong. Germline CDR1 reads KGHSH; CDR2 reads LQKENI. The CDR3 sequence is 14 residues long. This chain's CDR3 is CASSRTSGIYEQYF. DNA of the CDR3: TGTGCCAGCTCCCGGACTAGCGGGATCTACGAGCAGTACTTC.

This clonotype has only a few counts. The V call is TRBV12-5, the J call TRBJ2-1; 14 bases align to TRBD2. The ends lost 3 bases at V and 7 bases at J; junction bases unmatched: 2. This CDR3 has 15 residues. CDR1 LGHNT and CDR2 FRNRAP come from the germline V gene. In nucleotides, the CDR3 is TGTGCTAGTGGTTTAGGACTAGCGGGGGGTAATGAGCAGTTCTTC. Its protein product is CASGLGLAGGNEQFF. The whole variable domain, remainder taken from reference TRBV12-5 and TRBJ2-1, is DARVTQTPRHKVTEMGQEVTMRCQPILGHNTVFWYRQTMMQGLELLAYFRNRAPLDDSGMPKDRFSAEMPDATLATLKIQPSEPRDSAVYFCASGLGLAGGNEQFFGPGTRLTVL.

The CDR3 nucleotides are TGTGCCAGCTCACCACCAGGACAGGGGTTCTATGGCTACACCTTC. It translates to CASSPPGQGFYGYTF. The chain is built from TRBV18 and TRBJ1-2; 9 bases map to TRBD1. Germline values: CDR1 KGHSH, CDR2 LQKENI. V gave up 0 bases and J gave up 4 bases; unmatched junction bases: 3. The CDR3 has 15 residues.